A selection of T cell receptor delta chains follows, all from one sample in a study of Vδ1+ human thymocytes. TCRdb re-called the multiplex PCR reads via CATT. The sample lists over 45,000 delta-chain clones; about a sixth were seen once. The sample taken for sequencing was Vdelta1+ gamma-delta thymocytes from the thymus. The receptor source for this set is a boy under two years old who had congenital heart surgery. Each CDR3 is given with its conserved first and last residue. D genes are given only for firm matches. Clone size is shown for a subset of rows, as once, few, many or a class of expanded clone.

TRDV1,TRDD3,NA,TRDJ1,CALGELPPFPNLLLGSRNGGYVLIF,TGTGCTCTTGGGGAACTACCGCCATTTCCGAACCTACTCCTGGGGTCACGCAATGGGGGATACGTACTCATCTTT
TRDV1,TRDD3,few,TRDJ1,CALGEGWGYRYTDKLIF,TGTGCTCTTGGGGAAGGATGGGGATACCGGTACACCGATAAACTCATCTTT
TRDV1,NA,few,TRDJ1,CALGELGREALPYTDKLIF,TGTGCTCTTGGGGAACTAGGGCGGGAGGCCCTTCCGTACACCGATAAACTCATCTTT
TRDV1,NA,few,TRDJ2,CALGEFLLLRAAQLFF,TGTGCTCTTGGGGAATTCTTACTCCTTAGGGCAGCACAACTCTTCTTT
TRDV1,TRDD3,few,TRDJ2,CALGKCPWGTPLTAQLFF,TGTGCTCTTGGGAAGTGTCCCTGGGGGACCCCTTTGACAGCACAACTCTTCTTT
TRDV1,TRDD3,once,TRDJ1,CALGATGRTGGRKYTDKLIF,TGTGCTCTTGGGGCAACGGGGAGGACTGGGGGACGGAAGTACACCGATAAACTCATCTTT
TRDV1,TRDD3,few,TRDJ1,CALGELGHLPLYWGIPQKGKLIF,TGTGCTCTTGGGGAACTAGGACATCTTCCCTTGTACTGGGGGATACCCCAAAAAGGGAAACTCATCTTT
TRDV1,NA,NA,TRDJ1,CALGEPPQLLSGTYKLIF,TGTGCTCTTGGGGAACCGCCCCAACTTTTAAGTGGCACGTATAAACTCATCTTT
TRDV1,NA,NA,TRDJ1,CALGELNRYTDKLIF,TGTGCTCTTGGGGAACTGAATAGGTACACCGATAAACTCATCTTT
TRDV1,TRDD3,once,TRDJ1,CALGERLLGDTTGAHNKLIF,TGTGCTCTTGGGGAACGATTACTGGGGGATACTACCGGCGCCCACAATAAACTCATCTTT
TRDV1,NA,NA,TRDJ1,CALGAPSPSPRGPDKLIF,TGTGCTCTTGGGGCTCCATCCCCTTCCCCCCGTGGTCCCGATAAACTCATCTTT
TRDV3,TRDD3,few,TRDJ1,CARVGLGDRGTDKLIF,TGTGCCCGGGTAGGACTGGGGGATCGAGGCACCGATAAACTCATCTTT
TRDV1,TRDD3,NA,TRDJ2,CALGERPFLLGLLGDTTITAQLFF,TGTGCTCTTGGGGAGCGACCCTTCCTTCTAGGTCTACTGGGGGACACCACGATTACAGCACAACTCTTCTTT